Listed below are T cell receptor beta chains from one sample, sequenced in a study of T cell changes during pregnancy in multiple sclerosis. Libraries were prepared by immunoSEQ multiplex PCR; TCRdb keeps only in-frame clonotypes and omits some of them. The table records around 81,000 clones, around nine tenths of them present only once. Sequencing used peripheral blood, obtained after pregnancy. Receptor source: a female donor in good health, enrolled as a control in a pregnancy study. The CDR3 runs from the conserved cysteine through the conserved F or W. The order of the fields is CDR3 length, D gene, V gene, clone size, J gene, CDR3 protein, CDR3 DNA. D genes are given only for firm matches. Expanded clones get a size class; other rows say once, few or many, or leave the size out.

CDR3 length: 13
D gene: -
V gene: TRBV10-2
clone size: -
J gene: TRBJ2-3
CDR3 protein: CASRPPGSDTQYF
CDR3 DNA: TGCGCCAGCAGGCCCCCCGGGTCAGATACGCAGTATTTT

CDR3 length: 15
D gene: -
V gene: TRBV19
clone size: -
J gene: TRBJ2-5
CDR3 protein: CASSMFGQTQETQYF
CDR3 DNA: TGTGCCAGTAGTATGTTTGGGCAGACCCAAGAGACCCAGTACTTC

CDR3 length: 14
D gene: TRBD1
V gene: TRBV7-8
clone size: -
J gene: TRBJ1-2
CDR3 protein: CASSSTGTGAGYTF
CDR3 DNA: TGTGCCAGCAGCTCTACCGGGACAGGGGCTGGCTACACCTTC

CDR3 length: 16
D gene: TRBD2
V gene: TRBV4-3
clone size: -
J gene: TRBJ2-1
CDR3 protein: CASSQDLAGVYNEQFF
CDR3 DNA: TGCGCCAGCAGCCAAGATCTAGCGGGAGTCTACAATGAGCAGTTCTTC

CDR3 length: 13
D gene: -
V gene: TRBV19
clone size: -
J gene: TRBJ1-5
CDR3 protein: CASSGWGVQPQHF
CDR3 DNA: TGTGCCAGTAGTGGCTGGGGAGTTCAGCCCCAGCATTTT

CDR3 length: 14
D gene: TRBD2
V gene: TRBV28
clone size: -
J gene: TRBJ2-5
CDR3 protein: CASSLGGRGETQYF
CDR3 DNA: TGTGCCAGCAGTTTAGGCGGGAGGGGAGAGACCCAGTACTTC

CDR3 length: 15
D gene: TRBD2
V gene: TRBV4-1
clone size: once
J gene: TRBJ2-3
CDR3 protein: CASSPGLAGPDTQYF
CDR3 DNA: TGCGCCAGCAGCCCAGGACTAGCGGGACCAGATACGCAGTATTTT

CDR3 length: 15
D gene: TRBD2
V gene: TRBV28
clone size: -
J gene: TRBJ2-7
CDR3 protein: CASSFEGGGAPEQYF
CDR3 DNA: TGTGCCAGCAGTTTTGAAGGCGGGGGAGCCCCAGAGCAGTACTTC

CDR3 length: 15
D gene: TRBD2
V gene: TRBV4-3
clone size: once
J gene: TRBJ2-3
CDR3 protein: CASSLSGRGGDTQYF
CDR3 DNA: TGCGCCAGCAGTCTAAGCGGGAGGGGCGGAGATACGCAGTATTTT

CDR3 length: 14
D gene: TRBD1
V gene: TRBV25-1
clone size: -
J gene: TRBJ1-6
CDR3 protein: CASSGTGNHSPLHF
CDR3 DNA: TGTGCCAGCAGTGGGACAGGTAACCACTCACCCCTCCACTTT

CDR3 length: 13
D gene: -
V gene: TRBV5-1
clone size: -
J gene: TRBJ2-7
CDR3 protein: CASSPSRSSEQYF
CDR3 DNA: TGCGCCAGCAGCCCTTCCCGGTCGTCCGAGCAGTACTTC

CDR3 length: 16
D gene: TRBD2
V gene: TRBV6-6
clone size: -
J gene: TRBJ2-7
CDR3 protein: CASSLQTSGSSYEQYF
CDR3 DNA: TGTGCCAGCAGTTTACAGACTAGCGGGAGCTCCTACGAGCAGTACTTC

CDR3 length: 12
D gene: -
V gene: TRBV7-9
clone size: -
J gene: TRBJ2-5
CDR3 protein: CASGHAGETQYF
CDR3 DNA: TGTGCCAGCGGTCACGCGGGGGAGACCCAGTACTTC

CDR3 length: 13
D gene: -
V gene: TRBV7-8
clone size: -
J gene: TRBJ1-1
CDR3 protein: CASSLTPSTEAFF
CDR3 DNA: TGTGCCAGCAGCTTAACTCCCTCCACTGAAGCTTTCTTT

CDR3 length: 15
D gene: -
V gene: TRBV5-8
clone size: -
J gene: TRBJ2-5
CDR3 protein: CASSLAGRREETQYF
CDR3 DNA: TGTGCCAGCAGCTTGGCGGGTAGACGTGAAGAGACCCAGTACTTC

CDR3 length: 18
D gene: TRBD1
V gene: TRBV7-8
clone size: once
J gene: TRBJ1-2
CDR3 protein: CASSPAAGTGARTYGYTF
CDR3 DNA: TGTGCCAGCAGCCCTGCCGCTGGGACAGGGGCCAGAACCTATGGCTACACCTTC

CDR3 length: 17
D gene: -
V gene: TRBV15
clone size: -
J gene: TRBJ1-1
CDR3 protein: CATSRDYNDRSDTEAFF
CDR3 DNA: TGTGCCACCAGCAGAGATTATAACGACAGGAGCGACACTGAAGCTTTCTTT

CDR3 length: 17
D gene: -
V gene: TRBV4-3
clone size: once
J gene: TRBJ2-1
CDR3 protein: CASSQVSPSADSNEQFF
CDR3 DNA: TGCGCCAGCAGCCAAGTATCGCCATCGGCGGACAGTAATGAGCAGTTCTTC

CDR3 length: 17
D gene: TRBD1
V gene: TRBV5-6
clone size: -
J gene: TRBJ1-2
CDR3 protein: CASSLAPTGVNNYGYTF
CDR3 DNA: TGTGCCAGCAGCTTGGCCCCAACAGGGGTTAATAACTATGGCTACACCTTC

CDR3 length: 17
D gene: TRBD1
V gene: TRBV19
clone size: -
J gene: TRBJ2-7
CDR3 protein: CASSIGPGAGGRYEQYF
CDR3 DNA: TGTGCCAGTAGTATAGGTCCCGGTGCAGGGGGAAGATACGAGCAGTACTTC

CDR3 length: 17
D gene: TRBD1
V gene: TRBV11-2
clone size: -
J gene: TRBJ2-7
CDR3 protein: CASSLGGLSGQEDEQYF
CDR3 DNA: TGTGCCAGCAGCTTAGGTGGCTTATCGGGACAGGAGGACGAGCAGTACTTC

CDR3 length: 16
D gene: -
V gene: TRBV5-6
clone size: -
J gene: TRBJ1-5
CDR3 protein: CASSSGIRGILQPQHF
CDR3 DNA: TGTGCCAGCAGCTCCGGGATAAGGGGGATACTTCAGCCCCAGCATTTT

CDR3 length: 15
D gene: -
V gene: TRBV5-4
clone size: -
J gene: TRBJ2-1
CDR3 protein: CASSIDRGGYNEQFF
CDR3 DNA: TGTGCCAGCAGCATAGACAGGGGAGGGTACAATGAGCAGTTCTTC

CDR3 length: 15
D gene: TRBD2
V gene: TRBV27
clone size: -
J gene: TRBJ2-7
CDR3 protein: CASSMSSGTFYEQYF
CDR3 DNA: TGTGCCAGCAGTATGTCTAGCGGGACTTTTTACGAGCAGTACTTC

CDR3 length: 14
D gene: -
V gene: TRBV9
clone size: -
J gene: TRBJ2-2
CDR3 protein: CASSVGGFGGELFF
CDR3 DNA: TGTGCCAGCAGCGTAGGAGGGTTTGGCGGGGAGCTGTTTTTT

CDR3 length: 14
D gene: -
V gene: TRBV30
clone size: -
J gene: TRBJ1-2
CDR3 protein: CAWSAPRVGAGYTF
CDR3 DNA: TGTGCCTGGTCAGCCCCCAGGGTTGGTGCTGGCTACACCTTC

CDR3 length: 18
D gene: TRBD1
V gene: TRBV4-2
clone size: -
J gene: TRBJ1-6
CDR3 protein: CASSQDLAEDRRYSPLHF
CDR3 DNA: TGTGCCAGCAGCCAAGATCTTGCGGAGGACAGGAGGTATTCACCCCTCCACTTT

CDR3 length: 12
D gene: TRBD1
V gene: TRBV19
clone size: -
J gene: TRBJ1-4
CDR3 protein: CASSDPWDRVFF
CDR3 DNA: TGTGCCAGTAGCGACCCTTGGGACAGGGTGTTTTTT

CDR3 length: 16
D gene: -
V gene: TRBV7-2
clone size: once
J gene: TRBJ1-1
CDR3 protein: CASSFSPSAGKTEAFF
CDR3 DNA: TGTGCCAGCAGCTTTTCCCCCTCTGCGGGAAAAACTGAAGCTTTCTTT

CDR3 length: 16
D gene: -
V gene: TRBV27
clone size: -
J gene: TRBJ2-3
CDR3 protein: CATGWTAGPSTDTQYF
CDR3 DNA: TGTGCCACCGGGTGGACAGCGGGACCTAGCACAGATACGCAGTATTTT

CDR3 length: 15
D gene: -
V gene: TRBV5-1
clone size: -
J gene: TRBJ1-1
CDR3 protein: CASSLEDTSSTEAFF
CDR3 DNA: TGCGCCAGCAGCTTGGAGGACACCTCGAGCACTGAAGCTTTCTTT

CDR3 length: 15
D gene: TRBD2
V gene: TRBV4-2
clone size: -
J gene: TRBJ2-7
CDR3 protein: CASSPTSEQFYEQYF
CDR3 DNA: TGTGCCAGCAGCCCGACTAGCGAGCAATTCTACGAGCAGTACTTC

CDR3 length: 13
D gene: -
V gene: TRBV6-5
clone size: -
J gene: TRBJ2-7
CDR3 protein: CASSYSLFHEQYF
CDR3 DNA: TGTGCCAGCAGTTACTCTCTATTCCACGAGCAGTACTTC

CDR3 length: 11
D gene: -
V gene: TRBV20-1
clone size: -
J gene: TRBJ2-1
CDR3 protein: CSARQANEQFF
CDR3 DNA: TGCAGTGCTAGACAGGCAAATGAGCAGTTCTTC

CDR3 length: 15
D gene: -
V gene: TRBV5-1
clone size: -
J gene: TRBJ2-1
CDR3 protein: CASSLNGGPHNEQFF
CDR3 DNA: TGCGCCAGCAGCTTGAATGGAGGCCCTCACAATGAGCAGTTCTTC

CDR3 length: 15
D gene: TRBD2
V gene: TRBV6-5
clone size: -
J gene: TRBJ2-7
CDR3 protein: CASSRSAGGPHEQYF
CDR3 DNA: TGTGCCAGCAGTCGTTCCGCGGGGGGGCCCCACGAGCAGTACTTC

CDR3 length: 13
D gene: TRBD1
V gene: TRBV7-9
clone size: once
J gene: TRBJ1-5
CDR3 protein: CASSARQGQPQHF
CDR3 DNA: TGTGCCAGCAGCGCCAGACAGGGACAGCCCCAGCATTTT

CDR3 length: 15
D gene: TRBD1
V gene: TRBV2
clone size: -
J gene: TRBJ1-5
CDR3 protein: CASSGRTGGDQPQHF
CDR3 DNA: TGTGCCAGCAGTGGGCGGACAGGGGGCGATCAGCCCCAGCATTTT

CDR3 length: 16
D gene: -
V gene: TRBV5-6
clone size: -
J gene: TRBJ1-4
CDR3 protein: CASSLSGWGGREKLFF
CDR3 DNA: TGTGCCAGCAGCTTATCCGGCTGGGGCGGGAGAGAAAAACTGTTTTTT

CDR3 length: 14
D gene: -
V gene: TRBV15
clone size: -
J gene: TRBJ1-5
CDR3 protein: CATSPGFGNQPQHF
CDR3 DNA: TGTGCCACCAGCCCGGGGTTCGGCAATCAGCCCCAGCATTTT

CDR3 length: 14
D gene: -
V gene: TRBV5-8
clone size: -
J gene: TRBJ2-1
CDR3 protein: CASSLAQGWDEQFF
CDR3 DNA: TGTGCCAGCAGCTTGGCTCAGGGGTGGGATGAGCAGTTCTTC

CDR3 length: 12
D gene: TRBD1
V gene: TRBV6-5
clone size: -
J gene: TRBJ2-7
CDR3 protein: CASSQTGMGEYF
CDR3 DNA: TGTGCCAGCAGTCAGACAGGGATGGGAGAGTACTTC